The next 2 T cell receptor beta chains were all read from a single sample in a study of blood T cell dynamics during melanoma immunotherapy. Clones were sequenced by immunoSEQ multiplex PCR, and TCRdb holds only the in-frame ones, with some missing. The repertoire holds over 13,000 clones, with roughly 84% as singletons. Time point described: pre-treatment baseline. Sequencing was performed on blood, taken from a patient treated with checkpoint blockade. The receptor source for this set is a human donor with melanoma.

The chain is built from TRBV5-4 and TRBJ1-2; the match to TRBD1 covers 9 bases. CDR3 size: 16 residues. J was trimmed by 0 bases and V by 4 bases; bases with no gene match: 7. Germline V gene sequence: CDR1 SGHNT, CDR2 YYREEE (reference sequence). This chain's CDR3 is CASSLGQGPSNYGYTF. CDR3 bases: TGTGCCAGCAGCCTCGGACAGGGGCCCTCTAACTATGGCTACACCTTC.

This chain connects TRBV7-2 to TRBJ1-6, with TRBD1 matching 7 bases. V was pared by 5 bases and J by 5 bases, with 3 bases of the junction left unmatched. CDR1 and CDR2 from the germline V gene are SGHTA and FQGNSA. The CDR3 loop spans 14 amino acids. CDR3: CASSRGQNNSPLHF. DNA for the CDR3: TGTGCCAGCAGCCGGGGACAGAATAATTCACCCCTCCACTTT.